The 26 T cell receptor beta chains below were found in one sample sequenced in a study of T cells after yellow fever vaccination. TCRdb fed the 5' RACE reads into MiXCR, producing one record per CDR3 protein. The data show tens of thousands of distinct CDR3 sequences, with about 6.6% seen just once and about 32% held by the top ten. The specimen comprised CD8+ T cells sorted from PBMCs, sampled less than 6 days after the first yellow fever vaccination. The receptors were gathered from a young man who received the YFV17D yellow fever vaccine.

There are many counts of this clonotype. This sequence joins TRBV19 and TRBJ2-1; 7 positions match TRBD2. CDR1 and CDR2 (germline): LNHDA, SQIVND (reference sequence). The ends lost 8 bases at V and 5 bases at J; junction bases unmatched: 24. The CDR3 totals 19 residues. The CDR3 here is CASRIGGRGAGPLNNEQFF. The CDR3 DNA reads TGTGCCAGTCGCATTGGGGGGAGGGGCGCAGGTCCGTTGAACAATGAGCAGTTCTTC.

The CDR3 here is CASSVQGAGEQFF. The CDR3 DNA is TGTGCCAGCAGTGTCCAGGGGGCGGGTGAGCAGTTCTTC. The rearrangement uses TRBV27 and TRBJ2-1; 8 nucleotides agree with TRBD1. V shed 5 bases, J shed 9 bases, and the junction held 6 bases outside the gene matches. CDR1 and CDR2 from the germline V gene are MNHEY and SMNVEV (reference sequence). This CDR3 comprises 13 residues.

The gene calls are TRBV7-6 and TRBJ2-1; no definite D call. Per germline, CDR1 SGHVS and CDR2 FNYEAQ. The germline V and J ends were trimmed by 5 bases and 7 bases, with 12 bases remaining between them. This CDR3 has 13 amino acids. CDR3 coding DNA: TGTGCCAGCAGCCTGCTATTAGGGAATGAGCAGTTCTTC. Amino acid sequence: CASSLLLGNEQFF.

This clonotype has ten or more counts. This chain connects TRBV12-3 or TRBV12-4 to TRBJ2-1; maybe TRBD1 (5 bases). With 8 bases removed from V and 0 bases from J, the gap between germline ends came to 8 bases. This CDR3 region has 13 residues. The CDR3, as DNA: TGTGCCAGCCAGACAGACTCCTACAATGAGCAGTTCTTC. It yields the protein CASQTDSYNEQFF.

There are a few counts of this clonotype. The rearrangement joins TRBV6-1 to TRBJ2-2, with D perhaps TRBD2 (5 bases). CDR1 MNHNS and CDR2 SASEGT come from the germline V gene. This CDR3 contains 19 residues. V was clipped by 11 bases and J by 0 bases, with 28 bases between them. CDR3: CAGLIRESLRLANTGELFF. For the CDR3, the DNA is TGTGCCGGGTTAATTCGGGAATCCCTTCGTTTGGCGAACACCGGGGAGCTGTTTTTT.

Many counts were recorded for this clonotype. J is TRBJ1-2 and V is TRBV4-1; no clear D gene. From germline, CDR1 is MGHRA and CDR2 YSYEKL. CDR3 size: 11 residues. V shed 1 base and J shed 6 bases, with 3 bases lying between them. CDR3 sequence (DNA): TGCGCCAGCAGCCAAGGAGATGGCTACACCTTC. Translated, it gives CASSQGDGYTF.

J is TRBJ2-7 and V is TRBV20-1; a possible D gene is TRBD2 (6 bases). The CDR3 totals 13 residues. The germline gives CDR1 DFQATT, CDR2 SNEGSKA (reference sequence). Trimming cost V 3 bases and J 1 base, with 10 bases left between them. The CDR3 nucleotides are TGCAGTGCTAGTGGGGGGATTTCCTACGAGCAGTACGTC. Amino acid sequence: CSASGGISYEQYV.

This clonotype was picked up a small number of times. This chain uses TRBV27 with TRBJ2-7; 8 nucleotides line up with TRBD1. The CDR3 covers 15 residues. Germline V CDR1 and CDR2: MNHEY, SMNVEV (reference sequence). The V and J ends lost 5 bases and 4 bases, in that order; junction bases with no gene match: 10. The CDR3, as DNA: TGTGCCAGCAGTCCAACCGGGACAGGATATTACGAGCAGTACTTC. It yields the protein CASSPTGTGYYEQYF.

This clonotype was observed many times. This sequence joins TRBV20-1 and TRBJ2-5; 9 nucleotides line up with TRBD2. Germline V lookup: CDR1 DFQATT, CDR2 SNEGSKA (reference sequence). V lost 3 bases to trimming and J lost 1 base; unmatched junction nucleotides: 12. The CDR3 spans 17 residues. In nucleotides, the CDR3 is TGCAGTGCTAGGCCCTCTTCGGAGCGGGGGGTCCAAGAGACCCAGTACTTC. Residues: CSARPSSERGVQETQYF.

This chain links TRBV4-3 with TRBJ1-2; D may be TRBD1 (6 bases). The CDR3 sequence is 15 residues long. From germline, CDR1 is LGHNA and CDR2 YSLEER. V dropped 3 bases and J dropped 7 bases, with 18 bases sitting between them. This CDR3 is CASSHDTQGIAGYTF. DNA of the CDR3: TGCGCCAGCAGCCATGACACACAGGGAATTGCTGGCTACACCTTC.

This clonotype was detected a few times. V usage is TRBV6-4 and J usage is TRBJ2-7; D is undetermined. Germline V gene data show CDR1 as MRHNA and CDR2 as SNTAGT. Trimming shortened V by 6 bases and J by 7 bases, and 7 bases separated the two germline ends. This CDR3 spans 10 amino acids. The CDR3 here is CASRPVEQYV. The DNA for the CDR3 is TGTGCCAGCAGGCCGGTGGAGCAGTACGTC.

The rearrangement links TRBV4-2 to TRBJ2-1; TRBD2 matches 10 bases. The CDR3 contains 16 residues. From germline, CDR1 is LGHNA and CDR2 YNFKEQ. V lost 1 base to trimming and J lost 5 bases; unmatched junction nucleotides: 5. Here the CDR3 reads CASSQVWLAGDNEQFF. The CDR3 nucleotides read TGTGCCAGCAGCCAAGTGTGGCTAGCGGGGGACAATGAGCAGTTCTTC.

The rearrangement links TRBV12-3 or TRBV12-4 to TRBJ1-3; tentatively, D is TRBD1 (6 bases). V lost 8 bases and J 2 bases, leaving 10 bases between the germline ends. The CDR3 sequence is 13 residues long. CDR3 nucleotide sequence: TGTGCCAGCCCTCCAGGGGCTGGAAACACCATATATTTT. Protein: CASPPGAGNTIYF.

About this clonotype: A much larger clone lies a single base off, so this may be a read error. CDR3 DNA: TGCAGCGTTGAGGCGGGACATGGCTACACCTTC. Translation gives CSVEAGHGYTF. The rearrangement joins TRBV29-1 to TRBJ1-2, with D possibly being TRBD1 (5 bases). The CDR3 spans 11 residues. With 3 bases removed from V and 6 bases from J, the gap between germline ends came to 8 bases. In germline, CDR1 is SQVTM, CDR2 ANQGSEA.

This clonotype came up many times. The chain joins TRBV10-3 to TRBJ2-2; no reliable D call. The CDR3 contains 11 residues. Trimming removed 10 bases at V and 7 bases at J, with 10 bases between. In germline, CDR1 is ENHRY, CDR2 SYGVKD. This chain's CDR3 is CAKITGGELFF. DNA of the CDR3: TGTGCCAAGATCACGGGCGGGGAGCTGTTTTTT.

The sample holds a few counts of this clonotype. V gene TRBV4-1 combines with J gene TRBJ1-5; tentatively, D is TRBD1 (6 bases). Trimming pared 0 bases from V and 5 bases from J, leaving 11 bases between. Germline V gives CDR1 MGHRA, CDR2 YSYEKL. This CDR3 region has 15 residues. CDR3 loop: CASSQDSGADQPQHF. CDR3 DNA: TGCGCCAGCAGCCAAGATTCAGGGGCAGATCAGCCCCAGCATTTT.

This chain uses TRBV4-2 with TRBJ1-1, with D tentatively TRBD1 (5 bases). The CDR3 loop spans 17 amino acids. Trimming pared 1 base from V and 1 base from J, leaving 16 bases between. Germline V gives CDR1 LGHNA, CDR2 YNFKEQ. The CDR3 nucleotides are TGTGCCAGCAGCCAAGTTCTCCAGGGAGACAAGAACACTGAAGCTTTCTTT. Residues: CASSQVLQGDKNTEAFF.

This clonotype occurred a few times. The rearrangement joins TRBV5-1 to TRBJ2-7; D is possibly TRBD1 (5 bases). The CDR3 totals 15 residues. CDR1 and CDR2 from the germline V gene are SGHRS and YFSETQ. Between the trimmed V and J ends, which lost 3 bases and 2 bases, there was a span of 15 bases. The CDR3 loop reads CASSWGAGKTYEQYV. In DNA, the CDR3 is TGCGCCAGCAGCTGGGGTGCAGGGAAGACCTACGAGCAGTACGTC.

The chain couples TRBV11-2 to TRBJ2-5; weak D call: TRBD2 (5 bases). This CDR3 comprises 15 residues. Deletions cut 3 bases from V and 2 bases from J, with 13 bases between. Germline assignment: CDR1 SGHAT and CDR2 FQNNGV. This CDR3 is CASSFTRDLQETQYF. The CDR3 DNA reads as TGTGCCAGCAGCTTCACTAGAGACTTACAAGAGACCCAGTACTTC.

This chain connects TRBV6-5 to TRBJ2-5; TRBD2 matches at 8 bases. V shed 0 bases and J 1 base; nucleotides not matched to a gene: 7. This CDR3 comprises 17 residues. Germline V CDR1 and CDR2: MNHEY, SVGAGI. The CDR3 bases are TGTGCCAGCAGTTACTCTTGGCGGGGGGTAAGCCAAGAGACCCAGTACTTC. This codes for CASSYSWRGVSQETQYF.

This clonotype has just a few counts. This rearrangement joins TRBV20-1 to TRBJ2-3, with 7 positions matching TRBD2. V lost 0 bases, J lost 3 bases, and 9 bases stayed unmatched. This CDR3 comprises 16 residues. Germline V gives CDR1 DFQATT, CDR2 SNEGSKA (reference sequence). The CDR3 loop is CSARDKNGLVTDTQYF. CDR3 coding DNA: TGCAGTGCTAGAGATAAGAATGGACTAGTGACAGATACGCAGTATTTT.

This clonotype was counted many times. This rearrangement joins TRBV7-8 to TRBJ2-1; the D is unclear. The V end lost 3 bases, the J end lost 4 bases, and 7 bases lay between the germline ends. The germline gives CDR1 SGHVS, CDR2 FQNEAQ. The CDR3 is 13 amino acids. DNA for the CDR3: TGTGCCAGCAGCTTTCCAGGTTACAATGAGCAGTTCTTC. It codes for CASSFPGYNEQFF.

The chain links TRBV5-1 to TRBJ1-1; D not resolved. Germline CDR1 and CDR2: SGHRS and YFSETQ. Trimming left V 2 bases short and J 1 base short, with 9 bases between. The CDR3 totals 14 residues. CDR3 sequence: CASSLKVGNTEAFF. The CDR3, as DNA: TGCGCCAGCAGCTTAAAAGTCGGGAACACTGAAGCTTTCTTT.

This clonotype was seen a few times. Mismatch with germline at one junction end may stem from a read error. The CDR3 region is CASSPPGALFF. In DNA, the CDR3 is TGCGCCAGCAGCCCCCCCGGGGCGCTGTTTTTT. The genes are TRBV4-1 and TRBJ2-2, with D tentatively TRBD1 or TRBD2 (5 bases each). Germline V gives CDR1 MGHRA, CDR2 YSYEKL. The CDR3 totals 11 residues.

This clonotype has a count of ten or more. This rearrangement joins TRBV6-2 or TRBV6-3 to TRBJ2-3, with D perhaps being TRBD1 or TRBD2 (5 bases each). CDR3 length: 13 residues. Trimming removed 6 bases at V and 2 bases at J, with 9 bases between. Germline loops: CDR1 MNHEY, CDR2 SVGEGT. The CDR3 bases are TGTGCCAGCAGCAGTGGGACCACAGATACGCAGTATTTT. Its protein is CASSSGTTDTQYF.

At least ten counts were recorded for this clonotype. The gene calls are TRBV7-6 and TRBJ2-7; perhaps TRBD1 as D (6 bases). V was shortened by 11 bases and J by 1 base, with 12 bases between the two germline ends. The CDR3 runs to 12 residues. The germline V gene has CDR1 SGHVS and CDR2 FNYEAQ. CDR3 coding DNA: TGTGCCTCTCAGGGGATGTCCTACGAGCAGTACTTC. It encodes CASQGMSYEQYF.